This T cell receptor beta chain was observed in a study of post-analysis software for immune sequencing data (dated by TCRdb to the mid-2010s). Turning to the overall study: Disease courses on record covered relapsing-remitting, secondary progressive and progressive-relapsing multiple sclerosis, though some patients had no subtype annotation. The patient repertoires were set against roughly eleven previously published healthy control repertoires from donors whose ages ranged from roughly 6 to 26 years. A subset of samples was prepared in parallel using single-end sample barcoding, then pooled and co-amplified after Illumina adapter ligation. On the study overall, not on this receptor specifically: The multiple sclerosis patient group was slightly younger than the control group. Compared with controls, multiple sclerosis patients had significantly lower normalized Chao1 diversity, a finding suggesting substantial peripheral T-cell clonal expansion. Patients showed significantly higher frequencies than controls for roughly 5 TRBV segments, among them TRBV5-6, TRBV5-1 and TRBV20-1. When samples were clustered directly using the F measure, samples prepared in the same batch co-clustered strongly, which prompted a batch-effect correction.

Points on this clonotype: This receptor's antigen is unknown. No qualities accompany the bases; no much larger clone lies one base away.

To demonstrate the VDJtools post-analysis software, the study profiled TCR beta repertoires from the peripheral blood of around 13 young patients with multiple sclerosis. The patients with multiple sclerosis were children and adolescents between about 6 and 16 years of age. The library was generated by PCR. The sample was run on an Illumina HiSeq 2500. To reduce PCR and sequencing biases, unique molecular identifiers were built into the TCR beta cDNA libraries. About 0.5 million cDNA molecules were obtained for every 1 to 10 million input T cells, so each molecule roughly corresponded to one T cell. The same protocol used for the earlier healthy control dataset was applied to prepare and sequence the patient libraries. Samples belonging to the same batch were prepared together, multiplexed and sequenced on a shared HiSeq lane. In the original analysis: Raw barcoded reads were processed with MIGEC, discarding single-read molecular identifier groups before consensus assembly and CDR3 extraction. VDJtools was used for post-analysis of the clonotype tables, with diversity normalized by down-sampling every dataset to the smallest sample size. To correct batch-related cross-sample contamination, repertoire overlap clustering matched CDR3 amino acid sequences but not nucleotide sequences. The public reads were reanalyzed by TCRdb: fastp trimming at Q25, MiXCR alignment, in-frame beta chains only. Identical CDR3 proteins give one entry, which carries the most common genes and DNA. The V and J calls shown here were made by TCRdb, not taken from the authors' results. For this sample there are 800,000 to 950,000 distinct CDR3 sequences; around 53% appear just once. The ten largest clones take up roughly 4.4% of the sample.

After removal of 7 bases from V and 4 bases from J, the junction retains 10 bases not matched to a gene. The CDR3, from cysteine to phenylalanine, totals 14 residues. Only CDR3 DNA remains: 42 bases, in frame from the first base. Based on the germline V gene, the CDR1 and CDR2 sequences are SGHAT and FQNNGV. The TCR originated in a girl aged 10 to 17 with multiple sclerosis. The rearrangement joined TRBV11-2 to TRBJ2-7, with TRBD1 matching 7 junction bases. The specimen sequenced was blood. The sequenced DNA: TGTGCCAGCACCGACAGGGTCGGAATGTACGAGCAGTACTTC. The encoded protein is CASTDRVGMYEQYF.